This T cell receptor beta chain stems from a study of CD8 T cells in Susac syndrome. Roughly 0.45 to 1 ug RNA was reverse transcribed with random hexamers. TCRdb ran MiXCR on the immunoSEQ multiplex PCR reads and lists one entry per CDR3 protein. Among around 190,000 distinct CDR3 sequences listed, approximately 94% were seen once. The V gene's germline CDR1 is ENHRY and CDR2 SYGVKD. Trimming shortened V by 5 bases and J by 7 bases, and 12 bases separated the two germline ends. The CDR3 covers 12 residues. Sequencing was carried out using CD4+ T cells from PBMCs. The chain uses TRBV10-3 and TRBJ2-7, with a possible D match to TRBD1 (6 bases). This clonotype was obtained from a human donor in good health. The CDR3 region is CAISYNREEQYF. The CDR3 DNA is TGTGCCATCAGTTATAACAGGGAGGAGCAGTACTTC.